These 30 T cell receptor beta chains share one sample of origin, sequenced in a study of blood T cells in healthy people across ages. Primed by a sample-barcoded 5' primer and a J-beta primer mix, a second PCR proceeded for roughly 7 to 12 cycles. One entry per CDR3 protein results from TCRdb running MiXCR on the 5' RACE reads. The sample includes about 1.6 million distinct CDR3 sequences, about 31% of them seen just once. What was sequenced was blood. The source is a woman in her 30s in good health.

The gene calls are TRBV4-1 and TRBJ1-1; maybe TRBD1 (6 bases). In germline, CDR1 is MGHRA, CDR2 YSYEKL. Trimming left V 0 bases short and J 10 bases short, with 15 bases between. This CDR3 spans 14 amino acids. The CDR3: CASSQDQGLKRAFF. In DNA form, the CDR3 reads TGCGCCAGCAGCCAAGATCAGGGGCTAAAGAGAGCTTTCTTT.

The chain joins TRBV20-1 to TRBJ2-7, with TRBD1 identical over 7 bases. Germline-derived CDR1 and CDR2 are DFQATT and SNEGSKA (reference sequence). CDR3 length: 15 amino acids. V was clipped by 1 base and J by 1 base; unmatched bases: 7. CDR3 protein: CSARARTGRSYEQYF. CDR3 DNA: TGCAGTGCTAGAGCGCGGACAGGTCGTTCCTACGAGCAGTACTTC.

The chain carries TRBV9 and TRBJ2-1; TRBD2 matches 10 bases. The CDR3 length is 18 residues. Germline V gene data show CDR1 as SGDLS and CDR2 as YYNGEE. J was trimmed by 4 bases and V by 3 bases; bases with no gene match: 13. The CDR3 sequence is CASSAGAVAGGSYNEQFF. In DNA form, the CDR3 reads TGTGCCAGCAGCGCCGGGGCGGTAGCGGGAGGTAGTTACAATGAGCAGTTCTTC.

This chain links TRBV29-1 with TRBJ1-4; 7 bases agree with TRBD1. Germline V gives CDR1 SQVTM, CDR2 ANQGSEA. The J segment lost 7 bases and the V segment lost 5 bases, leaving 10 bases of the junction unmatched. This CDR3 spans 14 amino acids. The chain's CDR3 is CSVQSRGSGEKLFF. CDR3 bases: TGCAGCGTTCAGAGCAGGGGGTCGGGTGAAAAACTGTTTTTT.

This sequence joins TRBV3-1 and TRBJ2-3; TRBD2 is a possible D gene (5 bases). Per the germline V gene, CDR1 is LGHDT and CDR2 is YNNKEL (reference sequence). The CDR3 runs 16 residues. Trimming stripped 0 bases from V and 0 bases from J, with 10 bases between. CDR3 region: CASSQDRAESTDTQYF. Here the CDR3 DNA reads TGTGCCAGCAGCCAAGATCGAGCGGAGAGCACAGATACGCAGTATTTT.

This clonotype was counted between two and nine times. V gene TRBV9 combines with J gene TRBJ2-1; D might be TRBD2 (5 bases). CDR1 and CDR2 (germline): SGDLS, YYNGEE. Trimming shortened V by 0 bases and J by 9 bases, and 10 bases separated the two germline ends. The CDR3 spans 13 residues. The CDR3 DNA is TGTGCCAGCAGCGTAGGGAAACGGGGTGAGCAGTTCTTC. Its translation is CASSVGKRGEQFF. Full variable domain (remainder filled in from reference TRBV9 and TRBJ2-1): DSGVTQTPKHLITATGQRVTLRCSPRSGDLSVYWYQQSLDQGLQFLIQYYNGEERAKGNILERFSAQQFPDLHSELNLSSLELGDSALYFCASSVGKRGEQFFGPGTRLTVL.

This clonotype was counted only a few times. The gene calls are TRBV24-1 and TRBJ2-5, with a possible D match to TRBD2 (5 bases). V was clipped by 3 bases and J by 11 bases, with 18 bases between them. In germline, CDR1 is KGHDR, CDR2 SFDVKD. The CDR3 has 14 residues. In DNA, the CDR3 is TGTGCCACCAGTGATCGCGCCGGACGGGGAGAGCAGTACTTC. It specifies CATSDRAGRGEQYF.

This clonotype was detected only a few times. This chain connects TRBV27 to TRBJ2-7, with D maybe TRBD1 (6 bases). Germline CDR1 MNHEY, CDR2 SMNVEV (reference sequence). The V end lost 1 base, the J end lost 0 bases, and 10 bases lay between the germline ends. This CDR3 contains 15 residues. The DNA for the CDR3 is TGTGCCAGCAGTTTATTTGGGGGCCTCTCCTACGAGCAGTACTTC. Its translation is CASSLFGGLSYEQYF.

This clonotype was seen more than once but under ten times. CDR3 DNA sequence: TGTGCCAGCAGATGGCAGCGGGAGGGGGTAAACGAGCAGTACTTC. It encodes CASRWQREGVNEQYF. V and J are TRBV6-6 and TRBJ2-7, with 10 bases that match TRBD2. V trimming: 6 bases; J trimming: 5 bases; junction bases outside the gene matches: 10. This CDR3 has 15 amino acids. Germline V lookup: CDR1 MNHNY, CDR2 SVGAGI (reference sequence).

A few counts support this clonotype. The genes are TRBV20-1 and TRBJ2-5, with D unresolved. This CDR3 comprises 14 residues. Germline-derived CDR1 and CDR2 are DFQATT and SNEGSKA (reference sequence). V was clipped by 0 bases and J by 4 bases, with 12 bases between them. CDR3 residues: CSARDRKGRETQYF. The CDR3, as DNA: TGCAGTGCTAGAGATCGGAAGGGCAGAGAGACCCAGTACTTC.

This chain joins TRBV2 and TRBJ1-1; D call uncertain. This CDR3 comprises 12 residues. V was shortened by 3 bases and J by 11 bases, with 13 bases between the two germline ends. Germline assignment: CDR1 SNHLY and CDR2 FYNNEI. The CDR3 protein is CASSDSVRVAFF. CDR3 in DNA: TGTGCCAGCAGTGATTCTGTGAGGGTCGCTTTCTTT.

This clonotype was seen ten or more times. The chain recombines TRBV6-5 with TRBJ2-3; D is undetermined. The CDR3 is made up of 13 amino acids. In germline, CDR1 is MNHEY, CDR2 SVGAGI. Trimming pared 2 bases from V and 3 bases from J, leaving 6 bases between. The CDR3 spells CASSYLGTDTQYF. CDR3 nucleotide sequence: TGTGCCAGCAGTTACCTAGGGACAGATACGCAGTATTTT.

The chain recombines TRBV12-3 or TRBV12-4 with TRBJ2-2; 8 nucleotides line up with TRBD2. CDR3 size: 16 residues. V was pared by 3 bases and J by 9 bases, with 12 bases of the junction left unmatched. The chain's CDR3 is CASSFMAGGPFRELFF. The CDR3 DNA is TGTGCCAGCAGTTTCATGGCGGGAGGACCCTTTAGGGAGCTGTTTTTT.

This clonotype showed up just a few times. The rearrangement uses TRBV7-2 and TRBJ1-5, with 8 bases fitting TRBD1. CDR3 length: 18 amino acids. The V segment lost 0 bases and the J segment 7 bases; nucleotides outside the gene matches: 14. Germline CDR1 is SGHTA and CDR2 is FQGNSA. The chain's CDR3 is CASSLASGTGKLYQPQHF. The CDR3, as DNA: TGTGCCAGCAGCTTAGCGTCCGGGACAGGCAAGCTATACCAGCCCCAGCATTTT.

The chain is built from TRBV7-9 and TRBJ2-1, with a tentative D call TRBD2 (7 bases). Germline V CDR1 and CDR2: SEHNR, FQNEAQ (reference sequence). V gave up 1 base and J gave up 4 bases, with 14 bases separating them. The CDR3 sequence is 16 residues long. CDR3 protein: CASSLGKGGTYNEQFF. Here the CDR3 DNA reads TGTGCCAGCAGCTTAGGAAAGGGGGGGACATACAATGAGCAGTTCTTC. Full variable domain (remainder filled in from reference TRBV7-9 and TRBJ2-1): DTGVSQNPRHKITKRGQNVTFRCDPISEHNRLYWYRQTLGQGPEFLTYFQNEAQLEKSRLLSDRFSAERPKGSFSTLEIQRTEQGDSAMYLCASSLGKGGTYNEQFFGPGTRLTVL.

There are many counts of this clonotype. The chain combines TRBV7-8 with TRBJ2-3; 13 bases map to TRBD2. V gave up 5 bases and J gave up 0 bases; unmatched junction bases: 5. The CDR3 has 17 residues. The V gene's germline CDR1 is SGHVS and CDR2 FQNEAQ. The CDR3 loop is CASSRRLAGGSTDTQYF. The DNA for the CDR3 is TGTGCCAGCAGCCGACGACTAGCGGGGGGTAGCACAGATACGCAGTATTTT. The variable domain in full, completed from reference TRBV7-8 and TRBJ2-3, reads GAGVSQSPRYKVAKRGQDVALRCDPISGHVSLFWYQQALGQGPEFLTYFQNEAQLDKSGLPSDRFFAERPEGSVSTLKIQRTQQEDSAVYLCASSRRLAGGSTDTQYFGPGTRLTVL.

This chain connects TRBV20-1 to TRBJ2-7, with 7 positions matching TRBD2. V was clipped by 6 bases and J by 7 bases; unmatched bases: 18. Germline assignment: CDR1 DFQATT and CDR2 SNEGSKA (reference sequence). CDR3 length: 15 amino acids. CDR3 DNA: TGCAGTGCAGACGAGGGTAGCGGGTGGGTCGGAGAGCAGTACTTC. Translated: CSADEGSGWVGEQYF.

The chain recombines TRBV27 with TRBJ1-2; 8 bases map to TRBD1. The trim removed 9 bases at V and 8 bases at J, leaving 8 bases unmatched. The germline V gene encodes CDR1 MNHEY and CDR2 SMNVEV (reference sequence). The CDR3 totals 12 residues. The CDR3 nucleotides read TGTGCCAGTGCCCCAACAGGGGGAGGCTACACCTTC. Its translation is CASAPTGGGYTF.

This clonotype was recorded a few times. The CDR3 DNA follows: TGTGCCTGGAGTCAAGGGTTGAACACTGAAGCTTTCTTT. Residues: CAWSQGLNTEAFF. This sequence joins TRBV30 and TRBJ1-1, with unresolved D. V lost 2 bases and J 0 bases, leaving 7 bases between the germline ends. The CDR3 sequence is 13 residues long. Germline CDR1 and CDR2: GTSNPN and SVGIG (reference sequence).

The CDR3 loop reads CAWARAGAYTGELFF. CDR3 DNA: TGTGCCTGGGCCCGAGCGGGGGCCTACACCGGGGAGCTGTTTTTT. The rearrangement uses TRBV30 and TRBJ2-2; 8 nucleotides match TRBD2. The junction had 8 bases not matched to a gene; V was cut back by 5 bases and J by 3 bases. The germline V gene encodes CDR1 GTSNPN and CDR2 SVGIG (reference sequence). The CDR3 spans 15 residues.

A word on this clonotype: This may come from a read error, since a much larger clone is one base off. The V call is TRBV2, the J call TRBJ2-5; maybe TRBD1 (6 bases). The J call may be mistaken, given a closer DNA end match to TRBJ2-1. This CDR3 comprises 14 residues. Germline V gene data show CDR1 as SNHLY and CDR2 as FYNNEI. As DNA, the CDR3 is TGTGCCAGCAGCGCCCGGACAGCCCAAGAGACCCAGTTCTTC. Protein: CASSARTAQETQFF.

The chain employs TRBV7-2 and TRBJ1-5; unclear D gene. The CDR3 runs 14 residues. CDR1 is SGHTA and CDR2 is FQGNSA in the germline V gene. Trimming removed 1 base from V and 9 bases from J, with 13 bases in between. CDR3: CASSLGSTRRPQHF. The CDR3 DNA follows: TGTGCCAGCAGCTTAGGGAGTACCCGGCGGCCCCAGCATTTT.

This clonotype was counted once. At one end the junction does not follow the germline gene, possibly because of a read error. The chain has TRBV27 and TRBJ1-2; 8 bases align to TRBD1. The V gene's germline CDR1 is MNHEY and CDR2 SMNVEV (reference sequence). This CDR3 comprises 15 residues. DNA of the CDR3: TGTGCCAGCAGTGCCAATCAGGGGGCCATGAATGGCAACACCTTC. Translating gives CASSANQGAMNGNTF.

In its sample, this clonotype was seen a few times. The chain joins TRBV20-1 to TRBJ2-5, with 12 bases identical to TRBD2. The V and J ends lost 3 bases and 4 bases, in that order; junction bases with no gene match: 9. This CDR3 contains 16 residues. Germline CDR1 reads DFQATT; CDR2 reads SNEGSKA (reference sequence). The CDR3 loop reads CSASGGLAGRVETQYF. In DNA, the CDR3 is TGCAGTGCTAGTGGCGGACTAGCGGGAAGAGTAGAGACCCAGTACTTC.

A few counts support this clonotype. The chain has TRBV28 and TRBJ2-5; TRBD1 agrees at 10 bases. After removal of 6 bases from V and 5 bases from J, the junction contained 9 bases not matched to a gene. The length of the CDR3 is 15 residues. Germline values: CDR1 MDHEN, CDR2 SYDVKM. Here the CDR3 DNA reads TGTGCCAGCAGCTCTCGGGACAGGGGAGTTGAGACCCAGTACTTC. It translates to CASSSRDRGVETQYF.

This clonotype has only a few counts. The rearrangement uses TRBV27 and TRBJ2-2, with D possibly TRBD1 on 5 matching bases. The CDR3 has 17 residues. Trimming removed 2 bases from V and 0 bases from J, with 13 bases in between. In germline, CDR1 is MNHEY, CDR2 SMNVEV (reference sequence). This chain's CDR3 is CASSLSSGHSNTGELFF. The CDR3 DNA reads TGTGCCAGCAGTTTAAGTTCCGGACACTCGAACACCGGGGAGCTGTTTTTT.

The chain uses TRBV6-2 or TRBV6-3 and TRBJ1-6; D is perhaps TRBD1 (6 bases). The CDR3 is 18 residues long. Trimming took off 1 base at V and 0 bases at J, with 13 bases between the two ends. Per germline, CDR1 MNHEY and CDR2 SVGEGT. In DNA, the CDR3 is TGTGCCAGCAGTTACTACCAGGGGAAGAGCTCCTATAATTCACCCCTCCACTTT. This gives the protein CASSYYQGKSSYNSPLHF.

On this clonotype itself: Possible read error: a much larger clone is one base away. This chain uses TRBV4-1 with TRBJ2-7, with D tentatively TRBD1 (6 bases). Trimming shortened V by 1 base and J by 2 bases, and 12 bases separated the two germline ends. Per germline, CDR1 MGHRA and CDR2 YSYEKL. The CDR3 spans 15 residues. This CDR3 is CASSQARTETYEQYF. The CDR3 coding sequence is TGCGCCAGCAGCCAAGCTCGGACAGAGACCTACGAGCAGTACTTC.

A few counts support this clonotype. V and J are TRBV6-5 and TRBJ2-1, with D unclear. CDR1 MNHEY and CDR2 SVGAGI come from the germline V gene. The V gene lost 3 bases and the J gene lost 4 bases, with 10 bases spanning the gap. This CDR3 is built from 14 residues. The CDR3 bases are TGTGCCAGCAGTTATGTTGCCAGTTACAATGAGCAGTTCTTC. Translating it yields CASSYVASYNEQFF.

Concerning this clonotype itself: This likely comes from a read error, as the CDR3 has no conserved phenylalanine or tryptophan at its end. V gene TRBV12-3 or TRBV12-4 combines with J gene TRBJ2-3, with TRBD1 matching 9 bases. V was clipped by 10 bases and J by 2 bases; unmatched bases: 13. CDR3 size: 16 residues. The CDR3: CATQGWTGALTDTQYS. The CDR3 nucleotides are TGTGCCACCCAAGGTTGGACAGGGGCTCTCACAGATACGCAGTATTCT.